The rows below give T cell receptor beta chains drawn from one sample of a study of identical twins. TCRdb re-analysed the 5' RACE reads in MiXCR, keeping a single row per CDR3 protein. The table has 450,000 or so distinct CDR3 sequences, 14% seen once. The data were also submitted as part of a second study, on yellow fever vaccine responses in identical twins.

Sequenced material: CD4+ T cells sorted from blood. These receptors were obtained from a young woman in good health. CDR3s leave out the opening cysteine and the closing phenylalanine or tryptophan.

j_call v_call cdr3_aa
TRBJ2-4 TRBV18 ASSPYTGALAKNIQY
TRBJ1-5 TRBV28 ASSLRESQH
TRBJ2-3 TRBV27 ASRGTGPRDTQY
TRBJ1-2 TRBV20-1 SARAPDRAVGYT
TRBJ2-3 TRBV15 ATSRDPADRTDTQY
TRBJ2-7 TRBV24-1 ATSDRDKTYEQY
TRBJ2-5 TRBV7-2 ASSQTRETQY
TRBJ1-1 TRBV5-6 ASSLDPEEAF
TRBJ2-6 TRBV7-9 ASSPSGANVLT
TRBJ2-3 TRBV29-1 SVEVILPGTSTDTQY
TRBJ1-4 TRBV3-1 ASSPGRGLNPN
TRBJ2-7 TRBV7-8 ASSFQYMGYEQY
TRBJ2-5 TRBV7-2 ASTNWGTGPGETQY
TRBJ2-1 TRBV24-1 ATSDMRLAGGRNEQF
TRBJ2-7 TRBV10-3 AISRDSHFSSYEQY
TRBJ2-3 TRBV5-1 ASSLVGQGSTDTQY
TRBJ2-1 TRBV5-1 ASSAELAPEQF
TRBJ2-7 TRBV4-1 ASSQVEGALY
TRBJ2-1 TRBV5-5 ASSFGGGASYNEQF
TRBJ2-7 TRBV15 ATSRDRGLAGYEQY
TRBJ2-5 TRBV5-1 ASSLPAGVVETQY
TRBJ2-3 TRBV28 ASGGADTQY
TRBJ1-2 TRBV12-3/TRBV12-4 ASSLRGGYT
TRBJ2-7 TRBV11-2 ASRNASGAISYEQY
TRBJ2-2 TRBV7-9 AAPSGGGPSGAGELF
TRBJ2-1 TRBV3-1 ASSHRPGLVDNEQF
TRBJ2-7 TRBV20-1 SARDEGGDYEQY
TRBJ2-3 TRBV12-3/TRBV12-4 ASSSLAGVIWQY
TRBJ2-3 TRBV20-1 SARPSGTDTQY
TRBJ1-5 TRBV12-3/TRBV12-4 ASSPDIQPQH
TRBJ1-1 TRBV6-5 ASSYSFTGMAEAF
TRBJ2-4 TRBV15 ATSRGPVRTRENIQY
TRBJ2-1 TRBV20-1 SARDLRSGDSYNEQF
TRBJ2-1 TRBV3-1 ASSQGFSSSYNEQF
TRBJ2-3 TRBV2 ASSEAPQAHTQY
TRBJ1-6 TRBV12-3/TRBV12-4 ASSLENFSLH
TRBJ2-2 TRBV25-1 ASSVRDRGMNTGELF
TRBJ2-1 TRBV7-8 ASRNEGGRVSNEQF
TRBJ2-7 TRBV27 ASSPSSIGLAGASKQY
TRBJ2-1 TRBV21-1 ASSKEGRTHPPYNEQF
TRBJ1-6 TRBV9 ASSGNRNSPLH
TRBJ1-2 TRBV29-1 SVDSFNYGYT
TRBJ2-1 TRBV6-2/TRBV6-3 ASTDLDEQF
TRBJ2-5 TRBV20-1 SAVGLAGKTQY
TRBJ2-1 TRBV7-7 ASSRDRGLRNEQF
TRBJ2-2 TRBV3-1 ASLRGTGELF
TRBJ1-1 TRBV6-5 ATKLQGTEAF
TRBJ2-3 TRBV29-1 SVVVVFGDTQY
TRBJ2-5 TRBV20-1 SAIQPWTGFHETQY